These T cell receptor beta chains were read from a single sample in a study of T cell repertoires in cytomegalovirus infection. Each CDR3 protein is one row after TCRdb ran MiXCR on the reads. The sample consists of around 180,000 distinct CDR3 sequences, 25% to 30% of them appearing once. Sequences were obtained from PBMCs. The receptors here all came from a human donor in good health (CMV status not recorded). Some clones in this sample may be carry-over from other donors' samples. Both conserved end residues are part of each CDR3. Each record gives: J gene, V gene, D gene, clone size, CDR3 DNA, CDR3 protein. D genes are given only for firm matches. Clone size appears in some rows only: once, few, many, or a class for an expanded clone.

TRBJ1-1	TRBV20-1	NA	NA	TGCAGTGCTCTTAGGGTAAGGAACACTGAAGCTTTCTTT	CSALRVRNTEAFF
TRBJ1-5	TRBV7-9	TRBD1	NA	TGTGCCAGCAGCTCTCGACAGGGGAATCAGCCCCAGCATTTT	CASSSRQGNQPQHF
TRBJ2-1	TRBV7-9	NA	NA	TGTGCTAGCAGCCTAGGAGTTGGAGTAAATGAGCAGTTCTTC	CASSLGVGVNEQFF
TRBJ2-5	TRBV5-1	TRBD1	few	TGCGCCAGCAGCTCCACAGGGGGCGAAGAGACCCAGTACTTC	CASSSTGGEETQYF
TRBJ1-2	TRBV7-2	TRBD1	few	TGTGCCAGCAGCCCCGCAGGGACAGGGTCTAACTATGGCTACACCTTC	CASSPAGTGSNYGYTF
TRBJ2-5	TRBV7-2	NA	many	TGTGCCAGCAGCCTCCGACAGCAAGAGACCCAGTACTTC	CASSLRQQETQYF
TRBJ1-4	TRBV12-5	TRBD1	NA	TGTGCTAGTGGTTTGGACTACCGGACAGGGGATGCGGGGACTAATGAAAAACTGTTTTTT	CASGLDYRTGDAGTNEKLFF
TRBJ1-1	TRBV3-1	NA	NA	TGTGCCAGCAGCCAGGTTGGGGGCGAATCTGAAGCTTTCTTT	CASSQVGGESEAFF
TRBJ2-5	TRBV5-6	NA	few	TGTGCCAGCAGCTTGGCCCTTGAAAAGACCCAGTACTTC	CASSLALEKTQYF
TRBJ2-5	TRBV7-8	TRBD2	NA	TGTGCCAGCAGCCCTGGACTAGCGGGGAAAGAGACCCAGTACTTC	CASSPGLAGKETQYF
TRBJ1-1	TRBV7-8	TRBD1	NA	TGTGCCAGCAGCTTAGATGACAGGGCCATGAACACTGAAGCTTTCTTT	CASSLDDRAMNTEAFF
TRBJ1-5	TRBV7-2	NA	NA	TGTGCCAGCAGCTTAGCAGGGACAAATAATCAGCCCCAGCATTTT	CASSLAGTNNQPQHF
TRBJ2-1	TRBV7-2	NA	few	TGTGCCAGCAGCTCCGGGCCCCCCTCCGGGGGTGAGCAGTTCTTC	CASSSGPPSGGEQFF
TRBJ1-2	TRBV7-2	NA	few	TGTGCCAGCAGCAAGACGGATTATGGCTACACCTTC	CASSKTDYGYTF
TRBJ2-7	TRBV7-2	NA	many	TGTGCCAGCAGCTTAAATCGGGGATCCTACGAGCAGTACTTC	CASSLNRGSYEQYF
TRBJ1-1	TRBV7-2	NA	many	TGTGCCAGCAGCTTAGGTGGCAAGAACACTGAAGCTTTCTTT	CASSLGGKNTEAFF
TRBJ2-1	TRBV4-1	TRBD2	few	TGCGCCAGCAGCCAATATCTAGCGGGAACCAATGAGCAGTTCTTC	CASSQYLAGTNEQFF
TRBJ2-1	TRBV6-1	TRBD1	NA	TGTGCCAGCGGGACGACAGGGCGTGAGCAGTTCTTC	CASGTTGREQFF
TRBJ1-4	TRBV12-3/TRBV12-4	NA	few	TGTGCCAGCAGTTCTAGGGAGAGTAATGAAAAACTGTTTTTT	CASSSRESNEKLFF
TRBJ2-1	TRBV7-6	TRBD2	NA	TGTGCCAGCAGCCTGGGACTAGCGGGGGACGATGAGCAGTTCTTC	CASSLGLAGDDEQFF
TRBJ1-2	TRBV12-3/TRBV12-4	NA	many	TGTGCCAGCAGTACACGAGGACAGATGGATGGCTACACCTTC	CASSTRGQMDGYTF
TRBJ1-2	TRBV5-6	NA	few	TGTGCCAGCACCCCAGGACGGTTTAACTATGGCTACACCTTC	CASTPGRFNYGYTF
TRBJ1-1	TRBV18	NA	few	TGTGCCAGCTCAAATTTGGGGTTAAACACTGAAGCTTTCTTT	CASSNLGLNTEAFF
TRBJ2-1	TRBV27	TRBD2	NA	TGTGCCAGCAGCCCTGGGGCAGGGAGGGAAGATGAGCAGTTCTTC	CASSPGAGREDEQFF
TRBJ1-1	TRBV4-1	NA	few	TGCGCCAGCAGCCACCCAGTCTCCCCGAACACTGAAGCTTTCTTT	CASSHPVSPNTEAFF
TRBJ2-3	TRBV7-9	NA	few	TGTGCCAGCAGCCCCTTACAATATACGCAGTATTTT	CASSPLQYTQYF
TRBJ1-5	TRBV28	NA	NA	TGTGCCAGCAGTTCATCGTCTTTTTACCGTTCGCAGCCCCAGCATTTT	CASSSSSFYRSQPQHF
TRBJ1-4	TRBV7-2	TRBD1	many	TGTGCCAGCAGCCCAGGGGGTTATAATGAAAAACTGTTTTTT	CASSPGGYNEKLFF
TRBJ2-5	TRBV7-9	NA	NA	TGTGCCAGCAGCTTATTGGTGGTGGAGACCCAGTACTTC	CASSLLVVETQYF
TRBJ1-1	TRBV12-3/TRBV12-4	NA	few	TGTGCCAGCAGTCCCGGGACCACATTGGGCACTGAAGCTTTCTTT	CASSPGTTLGTEAFF
TRBJ2-7	TRBV5-5	NA	few	TGTGCCACCTCAGGACAGCCATTCACCTACGAGCAGTACTTC	CATSGQPFTYEQYF
TRBJ1-1	TRBV5-4	TRBD1	few	TGTGCCAGCAGCTGGGGACAGGGGACGAGCACTGAAGCTTTCTTT	CASSWGQGTSTEAFF
TRBJ2-7	TRBV6-1	NA	few	TGTGCCAGCAGTACCGCGGCTAGCTACGAGCAGTACTTC	CASSTAASYEQYF
TRBJ2-1	TRBV6-6	NA	NA	TGTGCCAGCAATGGGGGGCTAGCGGTCTACAATGAGCAGTTCTTC	CASNGGLAVYNEQFF
TRBJ1-1	TRBV12-3/TRBV12-4	NA	NA	TGTGCCAGCAGTTTATCGGGCCCTTGGGGGGGGGAGACTGAAGCTTTCTTT	CASSLSGPWGGETEAFF
TRBJ2-3	TRBV12-5	TRBD2	NA	TGTGCTAGTGGCCAGGGGTCTAGCGGGGGCACAGATACGCAGTATTTT	CASGQGSSGGTDTQYF
TRBJ2-4	TRBV7-9	TRBD2	NA	TGTGCCAGCAGCTCGGGCGGTCGAGCGGGGGGTCCCCTAGCCAAAAACATTCAGTACTTC	CASSSGGRAGGPLAKNIQYF
TRBJ2-7	TRBV5-4	TRBD1	NA	TGTGCCAGCAGCTGGACAGGGTCGAGGGAGCAGTACTTC	CASSWTGSREQYF
TRBJ1-5	TRBV19	NA	few	TGTGCCAGTAGTATCGCGGGGTACAATCAGCCCCAGCATTTT	CASSIAGYNQPQHF
TRBJ2-2	TRBV11-1	NA	NA	TGTGCCAGCAGCCAGAGGGTTTCGAACACCGGGGAGCTGTTTTTT	CASSQRVSNTGELFF
TRBJ1-3	TRBV14	TRBD1	NA	TGTGCCAGCAGCAAACAGGGGCCAGGAAACACCATATATTTT	CASSKQGPGNTIYF
TRBJ1-1	TRBV29-1	NA	few	TGCAGCTCTTCGGACGGTGGGGGGACTGAAGCTTTCTTT	CSSSDGGGTEAFF
TRBJ2-2	TRBV7-2	NA	many	TGTGCCAGCACCCCTCTCGACCGGGACCCCTTGAGTGGGGAGCTGTTTTTT	CASTPLDRDPLSGELFF
TRBJ1-2	TRBV29-1	NA	few	TGCAGCGTTGACGATGGCTACACCTTC	CSVDDGYTF
TRBJ2-1	TRBV20-1	TRBD2	NA	TGCAGTGCTAGACCACGCGGGGGGGCTGAGAATGAGCAGTTCTTC	CSARPRGGAENEQFF
TRBJ1-1	TRBV7-9	NA	few	TGTGCCAGCAGCCCGGTTATCGCGTTTGAAGCTTTCTTT	CASSPVIAFEAFF
TRBJ2-1	TRBV12-3/TRBV12-4	NA	NA	TGTGCCAGCAGCCCGGGGATTTGGCGGAATGAGCATTTCTTC	CASSPGIWRNEHFF
TRBJ1-1	TRBV6-6	NA	NA	TGTGCCAGCAGTTACTCCTCTGCTCGGAACACTGAAGCTTTCTTT	CASSYSSARNTEAFF
TRBJ1-1	TRBV11-2	NA	NA	TGTGCCAGCAGCCCCGCCGGGGGGCTGAACACTGAAGCTTTCTTT	CASSPAGGLNTEAFF
TRBJ1-6	TRBV7-2	NA	NA	TGTGCCAGCAGCCCCCCAAGGGGAACGAATTCACCCCTCCACTTT	CASSPPRGTNSPLHF
TRBJ2-3	TRBV5-4	NA	NA	TGTGCCAGCAGCTTGGAGTCGTGGTCAGATACGCAGTATTTT	CASSLESWSDTQYF
TRBJ1-1	TRBV9	NA	NA	TGTGCCAGCGGACCCCGGGACACTGAAGCTTTCTTT	CASGPRDTEAFF
TRBJ1-6	TRBV5-1	NA	NA	TGCGCCAGCAGCCTAGGGACGGATTATAATTCACCCCTCCACTTT	CASSLGTDYNSPLHF